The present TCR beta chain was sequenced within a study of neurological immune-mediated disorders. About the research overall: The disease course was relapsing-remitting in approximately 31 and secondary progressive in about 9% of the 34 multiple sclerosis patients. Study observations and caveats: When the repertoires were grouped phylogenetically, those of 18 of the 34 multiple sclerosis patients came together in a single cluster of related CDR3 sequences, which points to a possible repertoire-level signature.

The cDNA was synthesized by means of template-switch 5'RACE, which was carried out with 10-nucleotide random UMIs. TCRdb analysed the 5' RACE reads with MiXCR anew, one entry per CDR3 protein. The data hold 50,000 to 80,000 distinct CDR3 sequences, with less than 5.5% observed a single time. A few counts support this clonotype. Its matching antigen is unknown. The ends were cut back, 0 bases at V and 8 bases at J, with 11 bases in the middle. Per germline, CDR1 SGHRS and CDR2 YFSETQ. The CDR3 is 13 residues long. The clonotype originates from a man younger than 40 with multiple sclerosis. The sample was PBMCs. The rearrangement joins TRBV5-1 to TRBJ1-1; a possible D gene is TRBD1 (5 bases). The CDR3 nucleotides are TGCGCCAGCAGCTTGGGGGCCGGGGGAGAAGCTTTCTTT. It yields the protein CASSLGAGGEAFF.